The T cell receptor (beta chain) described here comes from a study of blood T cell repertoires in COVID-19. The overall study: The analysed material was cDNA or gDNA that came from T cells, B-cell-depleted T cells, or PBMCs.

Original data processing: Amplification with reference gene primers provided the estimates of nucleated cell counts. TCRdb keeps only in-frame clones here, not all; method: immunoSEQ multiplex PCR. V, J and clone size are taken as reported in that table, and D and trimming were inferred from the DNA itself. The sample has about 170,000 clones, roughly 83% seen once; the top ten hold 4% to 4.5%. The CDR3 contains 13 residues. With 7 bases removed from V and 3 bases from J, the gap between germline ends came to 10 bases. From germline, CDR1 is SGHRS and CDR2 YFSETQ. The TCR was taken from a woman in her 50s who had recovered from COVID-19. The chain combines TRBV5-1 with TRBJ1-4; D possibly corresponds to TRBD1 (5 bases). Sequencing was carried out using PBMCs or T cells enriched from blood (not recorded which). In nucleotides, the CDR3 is TGCGCCAGCCAGACAGCCCCTAATGAAAAACTGTTTTTT. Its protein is CASQTAPNEKLFF.